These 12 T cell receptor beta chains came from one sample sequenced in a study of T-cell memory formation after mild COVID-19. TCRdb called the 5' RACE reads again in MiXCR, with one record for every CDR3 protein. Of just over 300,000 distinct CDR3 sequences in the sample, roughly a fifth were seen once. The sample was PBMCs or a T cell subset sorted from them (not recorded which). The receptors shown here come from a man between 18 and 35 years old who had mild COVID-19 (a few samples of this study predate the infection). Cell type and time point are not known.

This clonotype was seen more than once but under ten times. The CDR3 region is CASSRDRPMSGELFF. Written as DNA, the CDR3 is TGTGCCAGCTCACGGGACAGACCTATGAGCGGGGAGCTGTTTTTT. The V call is TRBV18, the J call TRBJ2-2; 7 nucleotides align to TRBD1. After removal of 4 bases from V and 7 bases from J, the junction contained 9 bases not matched to a gene. The CDR3 is made up of 15 amino acids. The germline V gene has CDR1 KGHSH and CDR2 LQKENI.

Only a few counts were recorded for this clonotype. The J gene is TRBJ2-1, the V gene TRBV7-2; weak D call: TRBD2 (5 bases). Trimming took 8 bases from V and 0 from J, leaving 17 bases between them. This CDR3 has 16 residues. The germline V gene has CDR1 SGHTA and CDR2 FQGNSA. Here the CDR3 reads CASLPSGSSSYNEQFF. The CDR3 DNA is TGTGCCAGCCTCCCTTCGGGGTCAAGCTCCTACAATGAGCAGTTCTTC.

The CDR3, as DNA: TGCAGTGCCACCACAGGGGATAATTCACCCCTCCACTTT. Its translation: CSATTGDNSPLHF. The chain links TRBV20-1 to TRBJ1-6; 7 positions match TRBD1. Trimming took 6 bases from V and 5 from J; bases not matched to a gene: 4. Germline loops: CDR1 DFQATT, CDR2 SNEGSKA (reference sequence). The CDR3 covers 13 residues.

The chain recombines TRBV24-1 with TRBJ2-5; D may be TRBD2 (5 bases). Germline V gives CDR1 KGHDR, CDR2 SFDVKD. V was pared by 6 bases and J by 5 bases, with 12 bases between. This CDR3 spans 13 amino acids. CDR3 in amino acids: CATSITGGETQYF. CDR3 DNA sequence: TGTGCCACCAGTATAACCGGCGGGGAGACCCAGTACTTC.

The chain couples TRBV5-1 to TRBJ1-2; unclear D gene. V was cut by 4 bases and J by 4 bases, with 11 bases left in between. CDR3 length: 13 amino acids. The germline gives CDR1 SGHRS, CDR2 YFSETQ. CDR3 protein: CASSKTEVYGYTF. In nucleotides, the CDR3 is TGCGCCAGCAGCAAAACAGAAGTCTATGGCTACACCTTC.

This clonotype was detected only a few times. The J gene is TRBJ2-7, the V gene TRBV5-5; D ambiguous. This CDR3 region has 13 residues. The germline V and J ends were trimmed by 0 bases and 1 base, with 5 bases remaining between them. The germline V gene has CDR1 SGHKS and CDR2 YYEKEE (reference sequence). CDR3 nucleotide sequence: TGTGCCAGCAGCTTGGAGGTATCCTACGAGCAGTACGTC. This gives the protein CASSLEVSYEQYV.

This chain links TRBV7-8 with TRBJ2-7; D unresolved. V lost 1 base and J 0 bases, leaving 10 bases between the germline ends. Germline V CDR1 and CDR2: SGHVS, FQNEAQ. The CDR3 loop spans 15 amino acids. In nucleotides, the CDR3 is TGTGCCAGCAGCTTAGACCCCCAAAGCTCCTACGAGCAGTACTTC. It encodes CASSLDPQSSYEQYF.

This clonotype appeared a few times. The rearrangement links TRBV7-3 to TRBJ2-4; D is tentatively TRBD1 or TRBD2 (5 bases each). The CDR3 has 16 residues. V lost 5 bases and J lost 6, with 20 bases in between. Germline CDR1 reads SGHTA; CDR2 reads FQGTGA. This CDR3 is CASSIGRGRVGNIQYF. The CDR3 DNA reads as TGTGCCAGCAGCATCGGCCGGGGCAGGGTTGGAAACATTCAGTACTTC.

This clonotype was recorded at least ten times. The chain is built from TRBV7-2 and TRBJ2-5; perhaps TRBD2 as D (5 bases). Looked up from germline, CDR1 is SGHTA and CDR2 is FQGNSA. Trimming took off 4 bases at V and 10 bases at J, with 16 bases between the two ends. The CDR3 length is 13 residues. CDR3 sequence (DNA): TGTGCCAGCAGCTCCCGGGGAGAGCGCAACCAGTACTTC. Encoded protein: CASSSRGERNQYF.

CDR3 DNA sequence: TGTGCCAGCAGGCACCCGGGACAGCACAATGAGCAGTTCTTC. Translated, it gives CASRHPGQHNEQFF. The chain couples TRBV7-9 to TRBJ2-1, with 7 positions matching TRBD1. V lost 6 bases and J lost 5; bases outside the gene matches: 7. The CDR3 length is 14 residues. Germline assignment: CDR1 SEHNR and CDR2 FQNEAQ (reference sequence).

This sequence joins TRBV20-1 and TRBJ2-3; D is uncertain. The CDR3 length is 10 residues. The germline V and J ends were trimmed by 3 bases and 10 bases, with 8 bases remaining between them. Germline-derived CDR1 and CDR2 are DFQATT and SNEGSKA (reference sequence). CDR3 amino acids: CSASGGAQYF. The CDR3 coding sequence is TGCAGTGCTAGCGGTGGAGCGCAGTATTTT.

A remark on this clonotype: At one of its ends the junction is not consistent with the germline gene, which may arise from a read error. The CDR3 reads CASSYGSGAYNEQLF. The CDR3 region has the DNA TGTGCCAGCAGTTACGGCAGCGGGGCTTACAATGAGCAGTTATTC. The V and J genes are TRBV6-2 or TRBV6-3 and TRBJ2-1; TRBD2 matches 7 bases. This CDR3 region has 15 residues. In germline, CDR1 is MNHEY, CDR2 SVGEGT.